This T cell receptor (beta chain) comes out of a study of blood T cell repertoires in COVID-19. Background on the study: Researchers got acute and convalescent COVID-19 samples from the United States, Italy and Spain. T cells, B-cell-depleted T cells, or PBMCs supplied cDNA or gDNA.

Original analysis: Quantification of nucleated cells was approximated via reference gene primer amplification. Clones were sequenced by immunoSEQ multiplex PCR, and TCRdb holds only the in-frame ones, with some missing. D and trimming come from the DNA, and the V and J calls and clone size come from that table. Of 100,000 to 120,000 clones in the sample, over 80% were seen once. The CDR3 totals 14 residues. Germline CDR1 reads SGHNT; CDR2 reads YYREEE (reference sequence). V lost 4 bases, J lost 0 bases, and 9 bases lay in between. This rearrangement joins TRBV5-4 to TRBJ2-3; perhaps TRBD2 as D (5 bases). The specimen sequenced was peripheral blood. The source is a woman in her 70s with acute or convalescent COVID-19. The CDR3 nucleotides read TGTGCCAGCAGCCTCAGGAGGAGCACAGATACGCAGTATTTT. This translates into CASSLRRSTDTQYF.